Detailed here is one TCR beta chain. Its specificity is unknown. The data were taken from a study of cytomegalovirus exposure and HLA in healthy donors. The wider study: An analysis done earlier identified about 100 million unique TCR beta sequences from about 179 million T cells.

Overall study results and limits: In a later analysis, at a false discovery rate of 0.05, 15,000 to 20,000 TCR beta sequences were associated with HLA alleles. Some public TCRs appeared in many individuals, while most sequences were rare.

60 Vbeta and 13 Jbeta primers were used in PCR. Libraries were prepared by immunoSEQ multiplex PCR; TCRdb keeps only in-frame clonotypes and omits some of them. The sample records about 200,000 clones, roughly four fifths being singletons. The length of the CDR3 is 14 residues. Sequencing used PBMCs. The TCR originated in a woman aged 18-29 years in good health and CMV-seronegative. V and J are TRBV12-2 and TRBJ2-7; the D segment call TRBD1 is taken from the table without a DNA check. TRBV12-2 is a listed pseudogene. In nucleotides, the CDR3 is TGTGCAAGTCGCTCGCCGGGACAGACCTACGAGCAGTACTTC. Translation: CASRSPGQTYEQYF.